This TCR beta chain is drawn from a study of OX40 agonist ivuxolimab in advanced cancers. As regards this clone: As yet, its antigen is unknown.

Overall study findings and caveats: At 0.1 to 3.0 mg/kg and by week 6, CD4+ and CD8+ T cells in the blood had expanded clonally.

This table comes from immunoSEQ multiplex PCR, and its TCRdb copy is limited to in-frame clones, with some not included. The sample records around 16,000 clones, 60% to 85% being singletons. Trimming stripped 2 bases from V and 4 bases from J, with 6 bases between. CDR1 and CDR2 from the germline V gene are SGHAT and FQNNGV. The CDR3 has 13 amino acids. Autoimmune disease history or systemic immunosuppression barred patients. The receptor was isolated from an adult with an advanced solid tumor such as melanoma, head and neck, liver or kidney cancer. The sequencing here drew on CD4+ or CD8+ T cells sorted from blood, taken in a trial of the OX40 agonist ivuxolimab. V gene TRBV11-2 combines with J gene TRBJ1-5; D is undetermined. The CDR3 coding sequence is TGTGCCAGCAGCTTATACGGTAATCAGCCCCAGCATTTT. It is translated as CASSLYGNQPQHF.